The 20 T cell receptor beta chains below all came from one sample that was sequenced in a study of cytomegalovirus exposure and HLA in healthy donors. PCR was performed using 60 Vbeta and 13 Jbeta primers. Assay used: immunoSEQ multiplex PCR; TCRdb lists only in-frame clones, some missing. This table has over 45,000 clones, 65% to 90% appearing once. Sequences were obtained from PBMCs. The receptors were gathered from a man aged 30 to 39 in good health and CMV-seronegative.

This clone was found a few times. This sequence joins TRBV6-5 and TRBJ1-6; no clear D. V was clipped by 2 bases and J by 9 bases, with 11 bases between them. This CDR3 contains 14 residues. CDR1 is MNHEY and CDR2 is SVGAGI in the germline V gene. CDR3 in DNA: TGTGCCAGCAGTTACGCAGAGGATACTTCACCCCTCCACTTT. Translating it yields CASSYAEDTSPLHF.

V and J are TRBV5-1 and TRBJ2-7; 12 bases are shared with TRBD1. CDR1 and CDR2 (germline): SGHRS, YFSETQ. This CDR3 is built from 15 residues. The ends lost 4 bases at V and 0 bases at J; junction bases unmatched: 2. The CDR3 loop is CASSPGQGASYEQYF. The CDR3 nucleotides are TGCGCCAGCAGCCCGGGACAGGGGGCCTCCTACGAGCAGTACTTC.

The V and J genes are TRBV7-8 and TRBJ2-7, with D perhaps TRBD1 (6 bases). The CDR3 totals 15 residues. Germline loops: CDR1 SGHVS, CDR2 FQNEAQ. V lost 5 bases and J 6 bases, leaving 20 bases between the germline ends. Written as DNA, the CDR3 is TGTGCCAGCAGCATCCAACAGGGATGGGATAGCGAGCAGTACTTC. Protein sequence: CASSIQQGWDSEQYF.

The chain carries TRBV7-6 and TRBJ2-1, with 7 positions matching TRBD1. The ends lost 5 bases at V and 8 bases at J; junction bases unmatched: 9. The CDR3 consists of 14 residues. CDR1 and CDR2 from the germline V gene are SGHVS and FNYEAQ. The CDR3 region is CASSPGTERDEQFF. CDR3 coding DNA: TGTGCCAGCAGCCCCGGGACAGAGAGGGATGAGCAGTTCTTC.

The J gene is TRBJ1-1, the V gene TRBV18; tentatively, D is TRBD1 (6 bases). Germline loops: CDR1 KGHSH, CDR2 LQKENI. CDR3 size: 14 residues. Trimming took 2 bases from V and 5 from J, leaving 12 bases between them. The CDR3 reads CASSPIQGITEAFF. CDR3 bases: TGTGCCAGCTCACCAATTCAGGGGATAACTGAAGCTTTCTTT.

The chain links TRBV5-4 to TRBJ2-3; 10 bases line up with TRBD2. CDR3 length equals 17 residues. V shed 1 base, J shed 5 bases, and the junction held 10 bases outside the gene matches. CDR1 and CDR2 from the germline V gene are SGHNT and YYREEE (reference sequence). The CDR3, as DNA: TGTGCCAGCAGCTTGATACTAGCGGGAAAGCAGGGAGATACGCAGTATTTT. It yields the protein CASSLILAGKQGDTQYF. Based on the CDR3 plus reference TRBV5-4 and TRBJ2-3, the full variable domain is ETGVTQSPTHLIKTRGQQVTLRCSSQSGHNTVSWYQQALGQGPQFIFQYYREEENGRGNFPPRFSGLQFPNYSSELNVNALELDDSALYLCASSLILAGKQGDTQYFGPGTRLTVL.

With respect to this clone: At one end the junction does not follow the germline gene, possibly because of a read error. The J gene is TRBJ2-3, the V gene TRBV27; 8 positions agree with TRBD1. Germline V gives CDR1 MNHEY, CDR2 SMNVEV (reference sequence). The CDR3 consists of 12 residues. In nucleotides, the CDR3 is TGTGCCAGCAGGCAGGGGACAGGTACGCAGTATTTT. Translating it yields CASRQGTGTQYF.

The chain recombines TRBV14 with TRBJ1-2; 7 nucleotides line up with TRBD1. The CDR3 runs 14 residues. V lost 4 bases, J lost 2 bases, and 4 bases stayed unmatched. Germline CDR1 and CDR2: SGHDN and FVKESK. The CDR3 DNA sequence: TGTGCCAGCAGCCCAGGGGGACCCAACTATGGCTACACCTTC. Its translation is CASSPGGPNYGYTF. The full variable domain, rest sourced from reference TRBV14 and TRBJ1-2, is EAGVTQFPSHSVIEKGQTVTLRCDPISGHDNLYWYRRVMGKEIKFLLHFVKESKQDESGMPNNRFLAERTGGTYSTLKVQPAELEDSGVYFCASSPGGPNYGYTFGSGTRLTVV.

V is TRBV7-9 and J is TRBJ2-1, with 7 nucleotides matching TRBD2. This CDR3 region has 16 residues. Trimming cost V 5 bases and J 4 bases; bases outside gene matches: 11. Germline assignment: CDR1 SEHNR and CDR2 FQNEAQ (reference sequence). DNA of the CDR3: TGTGCCAGCAGCCCACCCTGGCGGGGGTTTTACAATGAGCAGTTCTTC. It yields the protein CASSPPWRGFYNEQFF.

The J gene is TRBJ1-4, the V gene TRBV10-2; D remains unclear. V was pared by 7 bases and J by 8 bases, with 5 bases between. The CDR3 loop spans 10 amino acids. Germline lookup yields CDR1 WSHSY and CDR2 SAAADI. CDR3: CASMGEKLFF. The CDR3 DNA sequence: TGCGCCAGCATGGGCGAAAAACTGTTTTTT.

The rearrangement uses TRBV6-1 and TRBJ2-7; D is uncertain. The germline CDR1 and CDR2 sequences are MNHNS and SASEGT. V lost 6 bases, J lost 2 bases, and 17 bases lay in between. The CDR3 runs to 15 residues. The CDR3: CASRTRPLSAYEQYF. The CDR3 bases are TGTGCCAGCAGAACGAGACCACTAAGCGCCTACGAGCAGTACTTC.

V is TRBV6-5 and J is TRBJ1-3, with D hard to call. CDR3 size: 15 residues. The V end was cut by 2 bases, the J end by 1 base, with 9 bases between. The germline V gene has CDR1 MNHEY and CDR2 SVGAGI. The DNA of the CDR3 is TGTGCCAGCAGTTACCGGGAACCTTCTGGAAACACCATATATTTT. Translating gives CASSYREPSGNTIYF.

The rearrangement links TRBV30 to TRBJ2-3; 10 bases align to TRBD2. V lost 8 bases and J lost 3; bases outside the gene matches: 14. The CDR3 extends over 16 amino acids. Looked up from germline, CDR1 is GTSNPN and CDR2 is SVGIG (reference sequence). CDR3 DNA sequence: TGTGCCGGTAATTCATTAGATAGCGGGAGGACAGATACGCAGTATTTT. This translates into CAGNSLDSGRTDTQYF.

The chain is built from TRBV28 and TRBJ2-2; D ambiguous. This CDR3 comprises 14 residues. The germline V and J ends were trimmed by 9 bases and 2 bases, with 13 bases remaining between them. The V gene's germline CDR1 is MDHEN and CDR2 SYDVKM. The CDR3 sequence: CASFPARNTGELFF. DNA for the CDR3: TGTGCCAGTTTTCCAGCTAGAAACACCGGGGAGCTGTTTTTT. The variable domain in full, completed from reference TRBV28 and TRBJ2-2, reads DVKVTQSSRYLVKRTGEKVFLECVQDMDHENMFWYRQDPGLGLRLIYFSYDVKMKEKGDIPEGYSVSREKKERFSLILESASTNQTSMYLCASFPARNTGELFFGEGSRLTVL.

The V call is TRBV13, the J call TRBJ1-2, with D perhaps matching TRBD1 (5 bases). The CDR3 is 14 amino acids. Trimming removed 4 bases from V and 2 bases from J, with 11 bases in between. CDR1 is PRHDT, CDR2 FYEKMQ, per germline (reference sequence). The CDR3, as DNA: TGTGCCAGCAGCTCCAGGGAGGGAAACTATGGCTACACCTTC. Protein product: CASSSREGNYGYTF.

The rearrangement links TRBV7-2 to TRBJ2-1; 8 bases are shared with TRBD2. This CDR3 spans 14 amino acids. The V gene end was trimmed by 2 bases and the J gene end by 9 bases; junction bases not matched to a gene: 6. CDR1 is SGHTA, CDR2 FQGNSA, per germline. The CDR3, as DNA: TGTGCCAGCAGCTTAAAGCGGGGGATCACTGAGCAGTTCTTC. Translation gives CASSLKRGITEQFF.

This chain connects TRBV7-2 to TRBJ1-2, with 7 bases aligning to TRBD1. The CDR3 length is 16 residues. The trim removed 1 base at V and 5 bases at J, leaving 10 bases unmatched. Per the germline V gene, CDR1 is SGHTA and CDR2 is FQGNSA. This CDR3 is CASSLDDGQARYGYTF. The CDR3, as DNA: TGTGCCAGCAGCTTAGATGATGGACAGGCACGGTATGGCTACACCTTC.

This clone was seen a single time. The rearrangement uses TRBV6-5 and TRBJ1-2; D possibly corresponds to TRBD1 (5 bases). The germline V gene encodes CDR1 MNHEY and CDR2 SVGAGI. Trimming shortened V by 5 bases and J by 12 bases, and 16 bases separated the two germline ends. CDR3 length: 12 amino acids. The DNA for the CDR3 is TGTGCCAGCAGTAAGGCTTTGGGGCATAACACCTTC. Amino acid sequence: CASSKALGHNTF.

As for this clone: Germline is not matched at one junction end, which may reflect a read error. The CDR3 sequence is CSSTPRDRGVGVFF. The CDR3 DNA reads as TGTTCCAGCACCCCCCGGGACAGGGGGGTGGGGGTGTTTTTT. The chain links TRBV7-9 to TRBJ2-2, with 11 bases fitting TRBD1. CDR3 length equals 14 residues. CDR1 and CDR2 from the germline V gene are SEHNR and FQNEAQ (reference sequence).

The chain has TRBV6-5 and TRBJ2-7; possibly TRBD2 for D (5 bases). Germline assignment: CDR1 MNHEY and CDR2 SVGAGI. V lost 4 bases and J 0 bases, leaving 7 bases between the germline ends. The CDR3 totals 13 residues. The CDR3 region is CASSSLVSYEQYF. Here the CDR3 DNA reads TGTGCCAGCAGTTCACTAGTCTCCTACGAGCAGTACTTC.